The 6 T cell receptor beta chains below were found in one sample sequenced in a study of response to subunit inactivated influenza vaccine (dated by TCRdb to the late 2010s). Receptors were amplified or captured by RT-PCR. The reads were generated on an Illumina HiSeq 2500. TCRdb handled the public reads itself, with Q25 trimming in fastp and clone calling in MiXCR, and kept productive beta chains. Every entry covers one CDR3 protein and lists the most common genes and DNA from its rows. This sample is represented by about half a million distinct CDR3 sequences; approximately 7.7% of them were singletons. The ten largest clonotypes hold 10% to 15% of the sample. Here the sequenced sample was PBMCs from blood, taken approximately 25 months after vaccination. The receptors were gathered from a man aged 45 to 75 who received an inactivated influenza vaccine. Donor details come from another sample of the same person, matched by shared clones.

A few counts support this clonotype. The CDR3 DNA is TGTGCCAGCAGGGACAGGGGGTCGTTCAATGAGCAGTTCTTC. This gives the protein CASRDRGSFNEQFF. This chain connects TRBV7-8 to TRBJ2-1; the match to TRBD1 covers 10 bases. The germline CDR1 and CDR2 sequences are SGHVS and FQNEAQ. There are 14 residues in the CDR3. The V segment lost 6 bases and the J segment 6 bases; nucleotides outside the gene matches: 5.

This clonotype showed up just a few times. The rearrangement joins TRBV12-3 or TRBV12-4 to TRBJ1-5; D ambiguous. V lost 6 bases, J lost 1 base, and 10 bases lay in between. The CDR3 has 14 amino acids. DNA of the CDR3: TGTGCCAGCAGCACCCGGAGGAGCAATCAGCCCCAGCATTTT. It specifies CASSTRRSNQPQHF.

This chain links TRBV12-3 or TRBV12-4 with TRBJ1-1; D unresolved. The CDR3 is 14 residues long. The V and J ends lost 2 bases and 4 bases respectively, with 11 bases between them. The CDR3 protein is CASSLRGSVTEAFF. The CDR3 nucleotides are TGTGCCAGCAGTTTACGCGGGAGCGTCACTGAAGCTTTCTTT.

This clonotype was detected only a few times. J is TRBJ1-6 and V is TRBV12-3 or TRBV12-4; no reliable D call. The CDR3 runs 15 residues. V gave up 1 base and J gave up 2 bases, with 6 bases separating them. CDR3 in DNA: TGTGCCAGCAGTTTAGAAGGGACCTATAATTCACCCCTCCACTTT. Translation: CASSLEGTYNSPLHF.

This clonotype was observed many times. The chain links TRBV7-2 to TRBJ2-5, with 14 bases lining up with TRBD2. The CDR3 consists of 16 residues. The junction had 4 bases not matched to a gene; V was cut back by 0 bases and J by 7 bases. CDR1 is SGHTA, CDR2 FQGNSA, per germline. The CDR3 DNA follows: TGTGCCAGCAGCTTAGCGCCGACTAGCGGGGGGGGGACCCAGTACTTC. Translating it yields CASSLAPTSGGGTQYF.

The table lists this clonotype with many counts. The V call is TRBV25-1, the J call TRBJ2-1; 12 bases align to TRBD2. V lost 4 bases and J lost 0; bases outside the gene matches: 19. CDR3 length: 22 residues. Germline V lookup: CDR1 MGHDK, CDR2 SYGVNS. The CDR3 DNA follows: TGTGCCAGCAGTGGATTCCGGATTCCGGGACTAGCGGGTGGGTCCTCCTACAATGAGCAGTTCTTC. Its protein is CASSGFRIPGLAGGSSYNEQFF.